These T cell receptor beta chains were read from a single sample in a study of identical twins. TCRdb used MiXCR to reprocess the 5' RACE reads, holding one entry per CDR3 protein. The sample holds nearly 900,000 distinct CDR3 sequences; about 12% are singletons and the top ten take under 2%. The data were also submitted as part of a second study, on yellow fever vaccine responses in identical twins.

What was sequenced was PBMCs. These receptors all come from a woman younger than 30 in good health. Each CDR3 is given with its conserved first and last residue. The order of the fields is clone size, J gene, V gene, D gene, CDR3 protein, CDR3 DNA. D genes are given only for firm matches. Size values are once, few and many counts, or a class for expanded clones, and some rows have none.

clone_size: .; j_call: TRBJ2-3; v_call: TRBV12-3/TRBV12-4; d_call: .; cdr3_aa: CASSPRVTIYSDTQYF; cdr3_nt: TGTGCCAGCAGCCCCCGCGTGACTATTTATTCAGATACGCAGTATTTT
clone_size: .; j_call: TRBJ2-1; v_call: TRBV3-1; d_call: TRBD2; cdr3_aa: CASSHLLAGAANEQFF; cdr3_nt: TGTGCCAGCAGCCACCTGCTAGCGGGTGCAGCCAATGAGCAGTTCTTC
clone_size: few; j_call: TRBJ1-2; v_call: TRBV20-1; d_call: .; cdr3_aa: CSARGQGSPHGYTF; cdr3_nt: TGCAGTGCTAGGGGTCAGGGTAGTCCCCATGGCTACACCTTC
clone_size: .; j_call: TRBJ2-7; v_call: TRBV14; d_call: .; cdr3_aa: CASSPGPGYEQYF; cdr3_nt: TGTGCCAGCAGCCCAGGACCCGGTTACGAGCAGTACTTC
clone_size: few; j_call: TRBJ2-1; v_call: TRBV3-1; d_call: TRBD2; cdr3_aa: CASSWLAGDNEQFF; cdr3_nt: TGTGCCAGCTCGTGGCTAGCGGGAGACAATGAGCAGTTCTTC
clone_size: .; j_call: TRBJ1-4; v_call: TRBV20-1; d_call: .; cdr3_aa: CSARDQFATNEKLFF; cdr3_nt: TGCAGTGCTAGAGATCAATTTGCAACTAATGAAAAACTGTTTTTT
clone_size: few; j_call: TRBJ2-1; v_call: TRBV2; d_call: .; cdr3_aa: CASESDQGGEQFF; cdr3_nt: TGTGCCAGCGAGAGTGACCAGGGAGGTGAGCAGTTCTTC
clone_size: .; j_call: TRBJ1-1; v_call: TRBV6-1; d_call: TRBD1; cdr3_aa: CASSESRGPEAFF; cdr3_nt: TGTGCCAGCAGTGAATCGAGGGGGCCCGAAGCTTTCTTT
clone_size: .; j_call: TRBJ2-7; v_call: TRBV19; d_call: .; cdr3_aa: CASSRKRPWTEDYEQYF; cdr3_nt: TGTGCCAGTAGTAGGAAACGGCCTTGGACGGAGGACTACGAGCAGTACTTC
clone_size: many; j_call: TRBJ2-2; v_call: TRBV10-3; d_call: TRBD2; cdr3_aa: CAISEAILAAAGELFF; cdr3_nt: TGTGCCATCAGTGAGGCAATACTAGCGGCGGCCGGGGAGCTGTTTTTT
clone_size: few; j_call: TRBJ1-5; v_call: TRBV7-9; d_call: .; cdr3_aa: CASSREQDGDQPQHF; cdr3_nt: TGTGCCAGCAGCAGGGAACAGGACGGGGATCAGCCCCAGCATTTT
clone_size: few; j_call: TRBJ1-5; v_call: TRBV28; d_call: .; cdr3_aa: CASSLGGRGSGQPQHF; cdr3_nt: TGTGCCAGCAGTTTGGGCGGCAGGGGATCGGGTCAGCCCCAGCATTTT
clone_size: few; j_call: TRBJ1-5; v_call: TRBV20-1; d_call: .; cdr3_aa: CSANAGRDQPQHF; cdr3_nt: TGCAGTGCTAACGCTGGCAGGGATCAGCCCCAGCATTTT
clone_size: .; j_call: TRBJ2-1; v_call: TRBV6-5; d_call: .; cdr3_aa: CASSSRRNPGYNEQFF; cdr3_nt: TGTGCCAGCAGTAGTCGTAGGAACCCCGGCTACAATGAGCAGTTCTTC
clone_size: few; j_call: TRBJ2-5; v_call: TRBV6-5; d_call: TRBD2; cdr3_aa: CASSYSRGGGWETQYF; cdr3_nt: TGTGCCAGCAGTTACTCGAGGGGCGGGGGTTGGGAGACCCAGTACTTC
clone_size: .; j_call: TRBJ1-2; v_call: TRBV25-1; d_call: .; cdr3_aa: CASSARTVNYGYTF; cdr3_nt: TGTGCCAGCAGTGCCCGGACAGTTAACTATGGCTACACCTTC
clone_size: .; j_call: TRBJ2-6; v_call: TRBV5-1; d_call: .; cdr3_aa: CASSFKGTHSGANVLTF; cdr3_nt: TGCGCCAGCAGCTTTAAGGGTACCCACTCTGGGGCCAACGTCCTGACTTTC
clone_size: once; j_call: TRBJ1-1; v_call: TRBV7-3; d_call: .; cdr3_aa: CASGEGDEAFF; cdr3_nt: TGTGCCAGCGGGGAGGGTGACGAAGCTTTCTTT
clone_size: few; j_call: TRBJ2-7; v_call: TRBV20-1; d_call: TRBD1; cdr3_aa: CSARDIDRGYEQYF; cdr3_nt: TGCAGTGCTAGAGACATCGACAGGGGGTACGAGCAGTACTTC
clone_size: .; j_call: TRBJ2-1; v_call: TRBV6-2/TRBV6-3; d_call: TRBD2; cdr3_aa: CASSYPRTSGRLLSYNEQFF; cdr3_nt: TGTGCCAGCAGTTACCCTCGGACTAGCGGGAGGCTTCTCTCCTACAATGAGCAGTTCTTC
clone_size: many; j_call: TRBJ2-3; v_call: TRBV19; d_call: .; cdr3_aa: CASSAEGTTDTQYF; cdr3_nt: TGTGCCAGTAGCGCCGAGGGGACTACAGATACGCAGTATTTT
clone_size: .; j_call: TRBJ2-1; v_call: TRBV10-3; d_call: .; cdr3_aa: CAISESSGQWVYNEQFF; cdr3_nt: TGTGCCATCAGTGAGTCGTCGGGACAATGGGTCTACAATGAGCAGTTCTTC
clone_size: .; j_call: TRBJ1-1; v_call: TRBV7-3; d_call: .; cdr3_aa: CASRPGRWTEAFF; cdr3_nt: TGTGCCAGCAGACCAGGGCGGTGGACTGAAGCTTTCTTT
clone_size: .; j_call: TRBJ1-5; v_call: TRBV4-1; d_call: .; cdr3_aa: CASGADGQPQHF; cdr3_nt: TGCGCCAGTGGGGCCGATGGCCAGCCCCAGCATTTT
clone_size: many; j_call: TRBJ2-5; v_call: TRBV12-3/TRBV12-4; d_call: .; cdr3_aa: CASGQQYQETQYF; cdr3_nt: TGTGCCAGCGGACAGCAGTACCAAGAGACCCAGTACTTC
clone_size: once; j_call: TRBJ2-2; v_call: TRBV11-1; d_call: .; cdr3_aa: CASSQRETGELFF; cdr3_nt: TGTGCCAGCAGCCAAAGGGAAACCGGGGAGCTGTTTTTT
clone_size: few; j_call: TRBJ1-5; v_call: TRBV12-3/TRBV12-4; d_call: .; cdr3_aa: CASSPKGNQPQHF; cdr3_nt: TGTGCCAGCAGTCCGAAGGGGAATCAGCCCCAGCATTTT
clone_size: .; j_call: TRBJ1-5; v_call: TRBV2; d_call: TRBD1; cdr3_aa: CASSDRASQPQHF; cdr3_nt: TGTGCCAGCAGCGACAGGGCCAGTCAGCCCCAGCATTTT
clone_size: .; j_call: TRBJ2-3; v_call: TRBV7-2; d_call: TRBD2; cdr3_aa: CASSLGAGRASTDTQYF; cdr3_nt: TGTGCCAGCAGCTTAGGTGCCGGGAGGGCTAGCACAGATACGCAGTATTTT
clone_size: few; j_call: TRBJ1-2; v_call: TRBV28; d_call: TRBD1; cdr3_aa: CASSYRGDYGYTF; cdr3_nt: TGTGCCAGCAGTTACAGGGGCGACTATGGCTACACCTTC
clone_size: many; j_call: TRBJ2-5; v_call: TRBV5-1; d_call: TRBD1; cdr3_aa: CASSPGTVQETQYF; cdr3_nt: TGCGCCAGCAGCCCCGGGACAGTCCAAGAGACCCAGTACTTC